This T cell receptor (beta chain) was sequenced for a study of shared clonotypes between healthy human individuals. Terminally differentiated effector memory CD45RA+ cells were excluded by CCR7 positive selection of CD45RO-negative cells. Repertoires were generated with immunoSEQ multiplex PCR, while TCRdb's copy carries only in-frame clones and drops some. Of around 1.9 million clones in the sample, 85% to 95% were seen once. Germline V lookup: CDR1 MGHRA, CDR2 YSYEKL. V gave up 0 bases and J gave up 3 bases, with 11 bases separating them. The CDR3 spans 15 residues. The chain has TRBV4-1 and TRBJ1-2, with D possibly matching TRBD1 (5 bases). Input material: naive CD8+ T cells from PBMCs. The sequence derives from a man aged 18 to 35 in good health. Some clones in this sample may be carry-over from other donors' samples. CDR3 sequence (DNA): TGCGCCAGCAGCCAAGAGGGAAGGGGAGACTATGGCTACACCTTC. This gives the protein CASSQEGRGDYGYTF.